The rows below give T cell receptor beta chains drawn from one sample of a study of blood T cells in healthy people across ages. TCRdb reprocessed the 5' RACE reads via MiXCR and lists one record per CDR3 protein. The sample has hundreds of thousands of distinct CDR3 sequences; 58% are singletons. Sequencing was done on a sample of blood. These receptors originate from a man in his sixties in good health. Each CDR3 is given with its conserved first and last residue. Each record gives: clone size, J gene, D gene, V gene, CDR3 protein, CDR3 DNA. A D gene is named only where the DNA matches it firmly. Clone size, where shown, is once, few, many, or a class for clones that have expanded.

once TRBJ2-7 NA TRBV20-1 CSPRRPGNPYEQYF TGCAGTCCCAGACGGCCCGGGAATCCCTACGAGCAGTACTTC
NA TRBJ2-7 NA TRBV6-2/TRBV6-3 CASSYSAGFTYEQYF TGTGCCAGCAGTTACTCGGCAGGGTTTACCTACGAGCAGTACTTC
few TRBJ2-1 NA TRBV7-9 CASSLELGPSYNEQFF TGTGCCAGCAGCTTAGAGCTGGGACCCTCCTACAATGAGCAGTTCTTC
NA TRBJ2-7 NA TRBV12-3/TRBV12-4 CASSTGTQRSYEQYF TGTGCCAGCAGTACAGGGACTCAGAGATCCTACGAGCAGTACTTC
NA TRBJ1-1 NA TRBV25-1 CASSEGYTEAFF TGTGCCAGCAGCGAGGGTTATACTGAAGCTTTCTTT
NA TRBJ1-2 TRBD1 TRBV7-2 CASSSGQGYYGYTF TGTGCCAGCAGCTCCGGACAGGGGTACTATGGCTACACCTTC
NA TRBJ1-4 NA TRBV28 CASSLGRTEKLFF TGTGCCAGCAGTTTAGGGAGGACTGAAAAACTGTTTTTT
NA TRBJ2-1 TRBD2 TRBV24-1 CATTTSGYNEQFF TGTGCCACAACGACTAGCGGATACAATGAGCAGTTCTTC
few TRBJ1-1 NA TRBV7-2 CASSAQGGNTEAFF TGTGCCAGCAGCGCACAAGGGGGGAACACTGAAGCTTTCTTT
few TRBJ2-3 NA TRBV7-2 CASSLNRLGGDTQYF TGTGCCAGCAGCTTAAATCGGCTTGGGGGAGATACGCAGTATTTT
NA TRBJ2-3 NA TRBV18 CASSPFRDSTDTQYF TGTGCCAGCTCACCCTTCCGGGACAGCACAGATACGCAGTATTTT
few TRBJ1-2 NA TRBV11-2 CASSSAQGRSGYTF TGTGCCAGCAGCTCGGCGCAGGGGCGTTCTGGCTACACCTTC
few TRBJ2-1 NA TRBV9 CASTLTSSSYNEQFF TGTGCCAGCACCTTAACTTCAAGCTCCTACAATGAGCAGTTCTTC
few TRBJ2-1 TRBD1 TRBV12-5 CASGPGQGAYNEQFF TGTGCTAGTGGTCCTGGACAGGGAGCTTACAATGAGCAGTTCTTC
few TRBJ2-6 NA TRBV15 CATSRGSGANVLTF TGTGCCACCAGCAGAGGTTCCGGGGCCAACGTCCTGACTTTC
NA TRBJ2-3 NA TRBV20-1 CSASPSSTQYF TGCAGTGCTAGTCCCTCTTCCACGCAGTATTTT
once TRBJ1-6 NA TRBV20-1 CSASPGAVSSNNSPLHF TGCAGTGCTAGCCCAGGGGCCGTAAGCTCCAATAATTCACCCCTCCACTTT
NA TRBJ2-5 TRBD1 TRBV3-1 CASSHRQGQYGQYF TGTGCCAGCAGCCACCGACAGGGCCAGTACGGGCAGTACTTC
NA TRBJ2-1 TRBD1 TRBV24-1 CATSDSGGQWDNEQFF TGTGCCACCAGTGATTCAGGGGGCCAATGGGACAATGAGCAGTTCTTC
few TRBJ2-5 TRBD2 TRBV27 CASSLRNSGGETQYF TGTGCCAGCAGTTTACGAAATAGCGGGGGGGAGACCCAGTACTTC
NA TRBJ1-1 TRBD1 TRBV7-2 CASSPTTGTNTEAFF TGTGCCAGCAGCCCCACGACAGGGACGAACACTGAAGCTTTCTTT
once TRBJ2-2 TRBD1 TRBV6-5 CASRTSRGRVGELFF TGTGCCAGCAGGACCTCCAGGGGGCGAGTCGGGGAGCTGTTTTTT
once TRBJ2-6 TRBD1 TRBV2 CASSEPDRAGANVLTF TGTGCCAGCAGTGAACCGGACAGGGCTGGGGCCAACGTCCTGACTTTC
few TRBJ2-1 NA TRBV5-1 CASFSRRAGANDEQFF TGCGCCAGCTTCTCCCGACGGGCGGGGGCTAACGATGAGCAGTTCTTC
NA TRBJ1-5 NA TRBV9 CASSGGGFNQPQHF TGTGCCAGCAGCGGGGGGGGGTTCAATCAGCCCCAGCATTTT
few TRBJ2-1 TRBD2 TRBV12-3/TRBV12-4 CASSPLAGVLGEQFF TGTGCCAGCAGTCCTCTAGCGGGGGTACTAGGTGAGCAGTTCTTC
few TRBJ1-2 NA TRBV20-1 CSARGLGYGYTF TGCAGTGCTAGGGGGCTTGGATATGGCTACACCTTC
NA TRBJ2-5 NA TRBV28 CASSLLPHAGNQETQYF TGTGCCAGCAGTTTACTTCCCCACGCTGGAAACCAAGAGACCCAGTACTTC
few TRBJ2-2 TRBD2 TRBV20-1 CSAREAGGSGELFF TGCAGTGCTAGAGAAGCGGGGGGATCCGGGGAGCTGTTTTTT
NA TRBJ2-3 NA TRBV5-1 CASSFTANSDTQYF TGCGCCAGCAGCTTCACGGCCAACTCAGATACGCAGTATTTT
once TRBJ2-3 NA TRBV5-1 CASSLVWQGGTDTQYF TGCGCCAGCAGCTTGGTTTGGCAGGGAGGCACAGATACGCAGTATTTT
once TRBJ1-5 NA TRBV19 CASSMWGGGNNQPQHF TGTGCCAGTAGTATGTGGGGCGGGGGGAACAATCAGCCCCAGCATTTT
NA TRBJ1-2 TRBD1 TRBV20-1 CSARAGQGISGYTF TGCAGTGCTAGAGCGGGACAGGGTATTTCGGGCTACACCTTC
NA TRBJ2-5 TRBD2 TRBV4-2 CASSQDRLAVQETQYF TGTGCCAGCAGCCAAGATAGGCTAGCGGTGCAAGAGACCCAGTACTTC
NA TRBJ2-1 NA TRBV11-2 CASSITAVGDGNEQFF TGTGCCAGCAGCATAACTGCGGTAGGGGATGGTAATGAGCAGTTCTTC
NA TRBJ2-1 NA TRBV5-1 CASSLDLTYNDQFF TGCGCCAGCAGCTTGGATCTCACGTACAATGATCAGTTCTTC
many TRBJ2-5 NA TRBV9 CASSVGGSPQETQYF TGTGCCAGCAGCGTTGGGGGGTCCCCCCAAGAGACCCAGTACTTC
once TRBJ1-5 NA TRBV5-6 CASTPGRYNQPQHF TGTGCCAGCACCCCGGGACGGTACAATCAGCCCCAGCATTTT
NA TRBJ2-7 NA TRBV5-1 CASSPGGGGYYNEQYF TGCGCCAGCAGCCCCGGAGGGGGGGGCTACTACAATGAGCAGTACTTC
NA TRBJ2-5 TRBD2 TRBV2 CASSRAGGQTAETQYF TGTGCCAGCAGTCGAGCGGGGGGGCAAACGGCAGAGACCCAGTACTTC
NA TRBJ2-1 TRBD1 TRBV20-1 CSAEGPGQGAYNEQFF TGCAGTGCCGAGGGACCGGGACAGGGCGCCTACAATGAGCAGTTCTTC
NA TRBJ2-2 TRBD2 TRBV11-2 CASSFERGNGELFF TGTGCCAGCAGCTTTGAGCGGGGTAACGGGGAGCTGTTTTTT
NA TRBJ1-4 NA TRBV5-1 CASSLGGTEKLFF TGCGCCAGCAGCCTCGGGGGGACGGAAAAACTGTTTTTT
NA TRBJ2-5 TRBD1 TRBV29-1 CSVVLVGDRGAQYF TGCAGCGTTGTGTTAGTCGGGGACAGGGGGGCCCAGTACTTC
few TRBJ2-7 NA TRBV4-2 CASTRPGVEFYLYEQYF TGTGCCAGCACCCGACCAGGGGTAGAATTTTACCTCTACGAGCAGTACTTC
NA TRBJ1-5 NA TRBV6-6 CASSYSFEYQPQHF TGTGCCAGCAGTTACTCGTTTGAATATCAGCCCCAGCATTTT
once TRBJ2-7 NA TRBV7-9 CASSLEGPHYKQYF TGTGCCAGCAGCTTAGAGGGACCGCACTACAAGCAGTACTTC
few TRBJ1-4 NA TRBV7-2 CASSLGQGEEKLFF TGTGCCAGCAGCTTAGGCCAGGGAGAAGAAAAACTGTTTTTT
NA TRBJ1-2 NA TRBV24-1 CATSEGGNYGYTF TGTGCCACCAGTGAAGGCGGGAACTATGGCTACACCTTC